These T cell receptor beta chains were read from a single sample in a study of blood T cells in healthy people across ages. TCRdb re-called the 5' RACE reads through MiXCR, storing one row per CDR3 protein. The sample shows some 930,000 distinct CDR3 sequences, 29% of them seen only once. This same sample was also taken into another study, of T cells of mothers and their children.

Sequencing used blood. All receptors come from a woman aged 40 to 49 in good health. Each CDR3 is given with its conserved first and last residue. A D gene is named only where the DNA matches it firmly. Only some rows state a clone size, as once, few, many or a class for expanded clones.

J	V	size	D	CDR3	DNA
TRBJ1-2	TRBV3-1	-	-	CASSIRTAVNGYTF	TGTGCCAGCAGCATTCGGACAGCTGTGAATGGCTACACCTTC
TRBJ1-2	TRBV30	-	TRBD1	CAFRQGKRDGYTF	TGTGCCTTTCGACAGGGAAAGAGGGATGGCTACACCTTC
TRBJ1-2	TRBV20-1	-	TRBD1	CSARGQGELDGYTF	TGCAGTGCTAGAGGACAGGGGGAATTGGATGGCTACACCTTC
TRBJ2-1	TRBV7-9	once	TRBD2	CASSPRLAGVYLNSYNEQFF	TGTGCCAGCAGCCCCAGACTAGCGGGGGTATACCTAAACTCCTACAATGAGCAGTTCTTC
TRBJ2-1	TRBV19	-	TRBD2	CASTSGATEQFF	TGTGCCAGTACTAGCGGGGCTACTGAGCAGTTCTTC
TRBJ2-1	TRBV20-1	few	TRBD2	CSARDLMAGGLSSYNEQFF	TGCAGTGCTAGAGATCTTATGGCGGGGGGCCTCAGCTCCTACAATGAGCAGTTCTTC
TRBJ2-7	TRBV20-1	many	-	CSARDKRTGTYEQYF	TGCAGTGCTAGAGACAAAAGGACCGGGACCTACGAGCAGTACTTC
TRBJ2-1	TRBV3-1	few	TRBD2	CASSQGAGGLAYNEQFF	TGTGCCAGCAGCCAAGGGGCGGGGGGGCTCGCCTACAATGAGCAGTTCTTC
TRBJ1-2	TRBV5-5	many	-	CASSFQGRGSYGYTF	TGTGCCAGCAGCTTTCAGGGTAGGGGCAGCTATGGCTACACCTTC
TRBJ2-3	TRBV28	-	TRBD1	CASSIYRGPGTDTQYF	TGTGCCAGCAGTATCTACAGGGGGCCTGGCACAGATACGCAGTATTTT
TRBJ2-3	TRBV13	-	-	CASSPPGKKSTDTQYF	TGTGCCAGCAGCCCCCCCGGGAAGAAGTCCACAGATACGCAGTATTTT
TRBJ2-4	TRBV20-1	many	-	CSARTTEGDWNIQYF	TGCAGTGCTAGGACAACGGAGGGGGATTGGAACATTCAGTACTTC
TRBJ1-1	TRBV9	-	-	CASSVRGWNTEAFF	TGTGCCAGCAGCGTAAGAGGGTGGAACACTGAAGCTTTCTTT
TRBJ2-7	TRBV7-6	many	TRBD1	CASSFGQGNNYEQYF	TGTGCCAGCAGCTTTGGACAGGGCAATAACTACGAGCAGTACTTC
TRBJ1-6	TRBV20-1	few	-	CSVGRSGNSPLHF	TGCAGTGTGGGACGCAGTGGGAATTCACCCCTCCACTTT
TRBJ2-7	TRBV27	many	-	CASSFSAFYEQYF	TGTGCCAGCAGTTTCTCAGCCTTCTACGAGCAGTACTTC
TRBJ2-7	TRBV15	many	-	CATSRDPGREQYF	TGTGCCACCAGCAGAGATCCAGGGAGAGAGCAGTACTTC
TRBJ2-7	TRBV5-1	many	TRBD1	CASSLIDRGSSYEQYF	TGCGCCAGCAGCTTAATCGACAGGGGTAGTTCCTACGAGCAGTACTTC
TRBJ2-1	TRBV7-3	-	-	CASSLRASVGSYNEQFF	TGTGCCAGCAGCTTACGGGCGTCCGTTGGCTCCTACAATGAGCAGTTCTTC